One T cell receptor (beta chain) is described in this entry. This sample is drawn from a study of blood T cell repertoires in COVID-19. Study in general: T cells, B-cell-depleted T cells, or PBMCs supplied cDNA or gDNA.

Clones were read by immunoSEQ multiplex PCR, and TCRdb kept only the in-frame ones, dropping some. The table has about 240,000 clones, about 91% seen once. The study drew participants aged about 18 to 90 years from approximately 25 US areas. V lost 5 bases to trimming and J lost 1 base, with 17 bases between them. The CDR3 loop spans 16 amino acids. In germline, CDR1 is SGHTA, CDR2 FQGNSA. The TCR sequence derives from a woman in her twenties or thirties with acute COVID-19. Sequencing was done on a sample of PBMCs or T cells enriched from blood (not recorded which). The gene calls are TRBV7-2 and TRBJ1-2, with unresolved D. The CDR3 nucleotides read TGTGCCAGCAGCCTTAGCTTGGCACCCAATAACTATGGCTACACCTTC. Translation gives CASSLSLAPNNYGYTF.